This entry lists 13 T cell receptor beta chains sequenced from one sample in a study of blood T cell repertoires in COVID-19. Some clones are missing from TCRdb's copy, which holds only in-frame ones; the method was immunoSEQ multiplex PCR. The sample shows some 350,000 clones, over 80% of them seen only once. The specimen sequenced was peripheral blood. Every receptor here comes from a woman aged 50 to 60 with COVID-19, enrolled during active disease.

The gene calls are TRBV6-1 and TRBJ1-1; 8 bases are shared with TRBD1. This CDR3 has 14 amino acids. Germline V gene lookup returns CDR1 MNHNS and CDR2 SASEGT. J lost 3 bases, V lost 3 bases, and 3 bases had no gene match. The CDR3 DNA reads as TGTGCCAGCAGTGACCAGGGGGCCCACACTGAAGCTTTCTTT. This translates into CASSDQGAHTEAFF.

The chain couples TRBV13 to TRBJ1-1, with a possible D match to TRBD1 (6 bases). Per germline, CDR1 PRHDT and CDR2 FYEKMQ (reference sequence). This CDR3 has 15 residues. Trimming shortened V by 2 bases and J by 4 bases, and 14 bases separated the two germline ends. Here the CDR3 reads CASSLKVGAVTEAFF. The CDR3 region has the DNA TGTGCCAGCAGCTTAAAGGTGGGGGCGGTCACTGAAGCTTTCTTT.

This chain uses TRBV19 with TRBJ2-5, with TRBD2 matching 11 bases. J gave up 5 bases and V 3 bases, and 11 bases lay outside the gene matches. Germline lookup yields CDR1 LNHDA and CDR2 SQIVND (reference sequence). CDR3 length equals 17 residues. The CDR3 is CASSIGYLAGGLETQYF. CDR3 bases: TGTGCCAGTAGTATCGGATACCTAGCGGGAGGTCTCGAGACCCAGTACTTC.

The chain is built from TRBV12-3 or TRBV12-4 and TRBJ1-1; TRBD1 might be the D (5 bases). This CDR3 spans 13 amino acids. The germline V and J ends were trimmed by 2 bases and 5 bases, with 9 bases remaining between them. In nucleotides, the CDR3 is TGTGCCAGCAGTTTAAGGGGCGGAACTGAAGCTTTCTTT. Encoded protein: CASSLRGGTEAFF.

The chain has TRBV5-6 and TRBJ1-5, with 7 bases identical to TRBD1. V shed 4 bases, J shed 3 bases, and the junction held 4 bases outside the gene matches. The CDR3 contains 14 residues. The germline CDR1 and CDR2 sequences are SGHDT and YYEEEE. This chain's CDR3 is CASSLQGINQPQHF. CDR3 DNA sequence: TGTGCCAGCAGCCTACAGGGGATCAATCAGCCCCAGCATTTT.

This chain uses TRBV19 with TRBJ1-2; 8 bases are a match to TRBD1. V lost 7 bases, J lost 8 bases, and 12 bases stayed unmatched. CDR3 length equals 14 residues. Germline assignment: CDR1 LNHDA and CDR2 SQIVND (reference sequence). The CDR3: CASTATDRELGYTF. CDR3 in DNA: TGTGCCAGTACGGCTACGGACAGGGAATTGGGCTACACCTTC.

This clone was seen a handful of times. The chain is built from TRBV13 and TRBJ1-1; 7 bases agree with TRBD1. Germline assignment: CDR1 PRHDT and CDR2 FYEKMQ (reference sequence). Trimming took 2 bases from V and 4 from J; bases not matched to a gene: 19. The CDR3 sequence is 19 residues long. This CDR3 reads CASSLCLGKGARQCTEAFF. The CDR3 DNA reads TGTGCCAGCAGCTTATGTCTTGGGAAGGGGGCTCGACAGTGCACTGAAGCTTTCTTT.

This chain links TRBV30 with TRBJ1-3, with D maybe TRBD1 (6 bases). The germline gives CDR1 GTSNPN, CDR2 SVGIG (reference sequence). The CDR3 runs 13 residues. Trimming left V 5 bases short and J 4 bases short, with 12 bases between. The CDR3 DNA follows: TGTGCCTGGCAGGGGAGGGTGGGAAACACCATATATTTT. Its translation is CAWQGRVGNTIYF.

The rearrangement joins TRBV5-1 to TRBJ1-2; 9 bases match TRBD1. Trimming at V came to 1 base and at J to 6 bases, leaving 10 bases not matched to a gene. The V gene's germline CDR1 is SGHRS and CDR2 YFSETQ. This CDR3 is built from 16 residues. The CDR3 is CASSLRPGTGLNGYTF. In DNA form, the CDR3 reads TGCGCCAGCAGCTTGAGACCCGGGACAGGGTTAAATGGCTACACCTTC.

The CDR3 bases are TGTGCCATTACTAGCGACAGCTCCTACAATGAGCAGTTCTTC. Encoded protein: CAITSDSSYNEQFF. The chain couples TRBV10-3 to TRBJ2-1; 7 bases map to TRBD2. Germline CDR1 ENHRY, CDR2 SYGVKD. V dropped 9 bases and J dropped 0; count of bases not matched to a gene: 5. CDR3 size: 14 residues.

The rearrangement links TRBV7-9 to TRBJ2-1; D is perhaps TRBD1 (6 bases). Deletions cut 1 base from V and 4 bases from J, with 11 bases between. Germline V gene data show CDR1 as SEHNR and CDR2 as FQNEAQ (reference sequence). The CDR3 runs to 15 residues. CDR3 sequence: CASSLVQGGYNEQFF. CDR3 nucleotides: TGTGCCAGCAGCTTAGTACAGGGCGGGTACAATGAGCAGTTCTTC.

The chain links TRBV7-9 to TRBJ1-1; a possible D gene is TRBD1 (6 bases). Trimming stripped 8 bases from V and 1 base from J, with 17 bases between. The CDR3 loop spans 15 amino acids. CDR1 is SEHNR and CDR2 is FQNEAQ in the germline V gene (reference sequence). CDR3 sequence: CASAIRGRRNTEAFF. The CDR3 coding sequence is TGTGCCAGCGCAATCAGGGGACGACGGAACACTGAAGCTTTCTTT. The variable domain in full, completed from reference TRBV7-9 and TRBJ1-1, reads DTGVSQNPRHKITKRGQNVTFRCDPISEHNRLYWYRQTLGQGPEFLTYFQNEAQLEKSRLLSDRFSAERPKGSFSTLEIQRTEQGDSAMYLCASAIRGRRNTEAFFGQGTRLTVV.

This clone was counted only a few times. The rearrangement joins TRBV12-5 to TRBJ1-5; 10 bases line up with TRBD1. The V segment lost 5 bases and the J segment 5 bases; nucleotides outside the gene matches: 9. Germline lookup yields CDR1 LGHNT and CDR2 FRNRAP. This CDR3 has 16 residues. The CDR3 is CASGPGTGDPYQPQHF. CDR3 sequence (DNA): TGTGCTAGTGGTCCCGGGACAGGGGACCCTTATCAGCCCCAGCATTTT. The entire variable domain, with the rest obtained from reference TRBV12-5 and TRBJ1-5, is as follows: DARVTQTPRHKVTEMGQEVTMRCQPILGHNTVFWYRQTMMQGLELLAYFRNRAPLDDSGMPKDRFSAEMPDATLATLKIQPSEPRDSAVYFCASGPGTGDPYQPQHFGDGTRLSIL.